This TCR beta chain was documented in a study of T cell responses to AZD1222 COVID-19 vaccine. Germline CDR1 is MNHEY and CDR2 is SMNVEV (reference sequence). The CDR3 is made up of 17 amino acids. Germline trimming cut 6 bases from V and 9 bases from J; bases unmatched to any gene: 19. Repertoires were generated with immunoSEQ multiplex PCR, while TCRdb's copy carries only in-frame clones and drops some. The data show 53,000 or so clones, approximately 85% seen once. The rearrangement links TRBV27 to TRBJ2-1, with 8 bases aligning to TRBD2. Sample: peripheral blood, taken on day 0 of MenACWY control vaccination. The source of this sequence is an adult in good health. CDR3 amino acids: CASREFKAGELLGEQFF. CDR3 DNA sequence: TGTGCCAGCAGGGAATTTAAAGCGGGAGAATTGTTGGGTGAGCAGTTCTTC.